This entry features one T cell receptor (beta chain) sequence. It lacks a known antigen. No per-base quality is available; no much larger clone lies one base away. Using the deep immunoSEQ assay, multiplex PCR amplified TCR CDR3 regions from genomic DNA. Extracted genomic DNA from each cell subset was spread evenly across all wells of several immunoSEQ 96-well plates, with each plate serving as a replicate. For sorted subsets, each replicate PCR was loaded with around 220 ng genomic DNA, equivalent to roughly 30,000 T cell genomes. The purified libraries were quantified using a Qubit 3.0 fluorometer, sized with a Bioanalyzer 2100, and then quantified again using the KAPA Library Quantification kit. Each immunoSEQ 96-well plate was sequenced on its own single-read 150-cycle Illumina NextSeq 550 flow cell. The published analysis was carried out like this. The immunoSEQ output contained only junctional sequences without quality scores, so filtering could not match that applied to full-length reads. To assign V/J genes and CDR3, sequences were annotated against IMGT germline references using PyIR, a Python wrapper for IgBLAST v1.9. Reads were removed for weak V/J assignments (E-value above 1e-6), missing CDR3, stop codons, out-of-frame junctions, or ambiguous translated residues. A V3J clonotype was defined by an identical inferred V gene, J gene, and CDR3 amino acid sequence. The percentage overlap between two repertoires was calculated by dividing the number of shared unique clonotypes by the size of the smaller repertoire. Repertoire richness was assessed with RTK rarefaction, the Chao1 estimator, and Recon v2.1 estimates of unobserved clonotypes. For all TCRbeta clonotypes obtained by the gDNA method from a few donors, generation probabilities were computed with OLGA. TCRdb obtained this table from immuneACCESS and retained in-frame rearrangements with V and J assigned. These tables miss some clones; where compared with another copy, unresolved V genes account for less than half of the shortfall, and the remainder is unexplained. V, J and clone size are taken as reported in that table, and D and trimming were inferred from the DNA itself. In all, the sample holds roughly 1,600,000 clones, and 98% of those were seen once. About 0.35% of the sample is held by the ten biggest clonotypes.

The source of the sample is a study of shared clonotypes between healthy human individuals (dated by TCRdb to the early 2020s). For the study in its entirety: The cohort comprised a couple of women and a few men aged 18 to 49 years. Per donor, three plates each were used for CD4 naive and CD4 memory, two for CD8 naive, and one for CD8 memory. Each donor's leukapheresis produced roughly between about 0.8 and 10 billion PBMCs. The study deeply sequenced blood TCR repertoires of about five healthy adults to estimate repertoire size and the extent of clonotype sharing between individuals. Libraries were prepared and TCR repertoires were sequenced by different laboratories using diverse techniques, in order to increase sequencing depth and limit assay-specific biases.

General study outcomes and caveats: Even with the large sequencing depth, rarefaction of the sorted-subset datasets indicated that sequencing was incomplete. About 5% of naive CD4, 3% to 3.5% of naive CD8, 2.3% of memory CD4, and around 0.4% of memory CD8 clonotypes were shared across four donors. Sampling was restricted to blood, and TCR repertoires in tissue are likely to differ from TCR repertoires in blood. Higher generation probabilities were observed for clonotypes shared by all four sorted-subset donors than for non-shared clonotypes. Pairwise subsampling led to the expectation that sequencing depth would affect the degree of clonotype sharing among donors. Estimated clonotype richness was generally larger for naive than for memory subsets. Because the study included a small number of donors, the genetic and exposure-history diversity represented was limited.

Donors were healthy HIV-negative adults with no recently reported acute infections or vaccinations. Every donor was a Caucasian adult living in Nashville, Tennessee, USA. CD4+ T cells were enriched by magnetic negative selection, after which naive cells were positively selected on CD45RA and the negative fraction was taken as the memory subset. Blood was obtained by leukapheresis, after which PBMCs were separated by Ficoll-Histopaque density gradient centrifugation and cryopreserved in liquid nitrogen vapor phase. Purity and quantity of every magnetically sorted T cell population were checked by analytical flow cytometry. Each sorted fraction had its genomic DNA isolated and then quantified by UV absorbance on a Nanodrop 2000c. In the germline V gene, CDR1 corresponds to MNHEY and CDR2 to SVGAGI. Including the terminal cysteine and phenylalanine, the CDR3 comprises 14 residues. Of the read, only the CDR3 DNA is kept; its 42 bases are in frame from base 1. For this chain, trimming is 0 bases at the V end and 6 bases at the J end, and the number of junction bases without a gene match is 4.

This clonotype was obtained from a man aged 30 to 39 in good health. The sequence joins TRBV6-5 to TRBJ1-2, and 7 junctional nucleotides match TRBD1. Material: naive CD4+ T cells sorted from blood. The cell subset or site label here, explained by the study, means: CD45RA+ positively selected. For the CDR3, the sequence is CASSYSVGGDGYTF. The sequenced DNA is TGTGCCAGCAGTTACTCGGTAGGGGGCGATGGCTACACCTTC.